A single sample gave rise to the 26 T cell receptor beta chains below, sequenced in a study of cytomegalovirus exposure and HLA in healthy donors (dated by TCRdb to the late 2010s). The receptor library was made with the immunoSEQ multiplex PCR assay. For the multiplex PCR, a mixture combining 60 forward primers for TCR Vbeta segments and 13 reverse primers for TCR Jbeta segments was used. Drawn from immuneACCESS, this table holds only the in-frame rearrangements with V and J called that TCRdb kept. Clones are partly lost; checked studies trace under half to an unresolved V gene and leave the rest unexplained. This sample gives 150,000 to 200,000 clones in total; 84% of them show up just once. Jointly, the top ten make up about 0.25% of the sample. The specimen was PBMCs. These receptors originate from a boy aged 5-17 years in good health and CMV-seronegative.

This clone was found once. The J gene is TRBJ2-2, the V gene TRBV7-9; maybe TRBD1 (7 bases). Germline V lookup: CDR1 SEHNR, CDR2 FQNEAQ (reference sequence). This CDR3 has 15 residues. V was cut by 5 bases and J by 6 bases, with 16 bases left in between. The CDR3 DNA is TGTGCCAGCAGCGCCCCAGGAGGGGGCTCCGGGGAGCTGTTTTTT. Translated: CASSAPGGGSGELFF.

The chain uses TRBV7-2 and TRBJ2-1; 9 nucleotides align to TRBD2. The junction had 14 bases not matched to a gene; V was cut back by 5 bases and J by 3 bases. CDR3 length: 18 amino acids. Germline loops: CDR1 SGHTA, CDR2 FQGNSA. The CDR3 protein is CASSGKDLAGNIYNEQFF. CDR3 nucleotide sequence: TGTGCCAGCAGCGGTAAGGATCTAGCGGGAAATATCTACAATGAGCAGTTCTTC.

About this clone itself: Other DNA sequences from this sample encode an identical CDR3 as well. The chain combines TRBV27 with TRBJ2-3; D unresolved. The CDR3 totals 13 residues. Germline V gene lookup returns CDR1 MNHEY and CDR2 SMNVEV (reference sequence). The V end lost 3 bases, the J end lost 2 bases, and 6 bases lay between the germline ends. In DNA, the CDR3 is TGTGCCAGCAGTTTCCCGTCCACAGATACGCAGTATTTT. As protein: CASSFPSTDTQYF.

The chain recombines TRBV9 with TRBJ2-7, with D possibly being TRBD1 (6 bases). Trimming left V 3 bases short and J 5 bases short, with 18 bases between. The germline V gene encodes CDR1 SGDLS and CDR2 YYNGEE. This CDR3 contains 15 residues. CDR3 sequence reads: CASSAGRGSLHEQYF. The CDR3 DNA is TGTGCCAGCAGCGCCGGCAGGGGATCCCTCCACGAGCAGTACTTC.

The chain links TRBV7-9 to TRBJ2-3, with D unclear. Trimming stripped 4 bases from V and 4 bases from J, with 9 bases between. From germline, CDR1 is SEHNR and CDR2 FQNEAQ (reference sequence). The CDR3 extends over 13 amino acids. CDR3 protein: CASSSPPSDTQYF. DNA of the CDR3: TGTGCCAGCAGCTCCCCCCCCTCAGATACGCAGTATTTT.

The CDR3: CASSPAGRFTDTQYF. CDR3 in DNA: TGTGCCAGTAGTCCCGCCGGGAGATTTACAGATACGCAGTATTTT. The J gene is TRBJ2-3, the V gene TRBV19; TRBD2 might be the D (6 bases). The CDR3 has 15 residues. The V end lost 5 bases, the J end lost 3 bases, and 15 bases lay between the germline ends. Germline-derived CDR1 and CDR2 are LNHDA and SQIVND (reference sequence).

The rearrangement links TRBV13 to TRBJ1-1; TRBD1 might be the D (6 bases). CDR1 and CDR2 from the germline V gene are PRHDT and FYEKMQ (reference sequence). The ends were cut back, 4 bases at V and 1 base at J, with 13 bases in the middle. This CDR3 comprises 15 residues. The CDR3: CASSSRGQTNTEAFF. Here the CDR3 DNA reads TGTGCCAGCAGCTCGCGAGGACAGACGAACACTGAAGCTTTCTTT.

V is TRBV2 and J is TRBJ2-5; possible D gene TRBD2, 5 bases. Germline values: CDR1 SNHLY, CDR2 FYNNEI. V was trimmed by 2 bases and J by 4 bases, leaving 11 bases between them. The CDR3 has 14 residues. The CDR3 DNA follows: TGTGCCAGCAGTGAACGAGGGTCCAGAGAGACCCAGTACTTC. It translates to CASSERGSRETQYF.

The sample holds a few counts of this clone. J is TRBJ1-3 and V is TRBV30; D is uncertain. The CDR3 covers 12 residues. Trimming pared 2 bases from V and 8 bases from J, leaving 10 bases between. CDR1 GTSNPN and CDR2 SVGIG come from the germline V gene (reference sequence). CDR3: CAWSPKRDTIYF. Written as DNA, the CDR3 is TGTGCCTGGAGTCCGAAGCGGGACACCATATATTTT.

This clone turned up a few times. This chain links TRBV7-2 with TRBJ2-3; D gene uncertain. Germline CDR1 reads SGHTA; CDR2 reads FQGNSA. CDR3 length equals 16 residues. V lost 1 base and J lost 1, with 12 bases in between. The CDR3 region is CASSLVLGSGTDTQYF. CDR3 nucleotide sequence: TGTGCCAGCAGCTTAGTCCTTGGCTCCGGCACAGATACGCAGTATTTT.

The table lists this clone with a few counts. The V gene is TRBV10-3, the J gene TRBJ2-7; 8 bases line up with TRBD2. Germline V gene data show CDR1 as ENHRY and CDR2 as SYGVKD. This CDR3 is built from 12 residues. V was clipped by 8 bases and J by 3 bases; unmatched bases: 3. The CDR3, as DNA: TGTGCCATCTCAGCGGGAGTCTACGAGCAGTACTTC. Residues: CAISAGVYEQYF.

The CDR3 DNA sequence: TGTGCCAGCAGTGACTGGCCGCGGAACTATGGCTACACCTTC. This sequence encodes CASSDWPRNYGYTF. V and J are TRBV2 and TRBJ1-2; D not resolved. Germline CDR1 and CDR2: SNHLY and FYNNEI. There are 14 residues in the CDR3. The V end was cut by 3 bases, the J end by 2 bases, with 10 bases between.

The CDR3, as DNA: TGTGCCAGTAGGATACTCCGGGACAGGGGGAATAGCAATCAGCCCCAGCATTTT. Translated: CASRILRDRGNSNQPQHF. The chain carries TRBV19 and TRBJ1-5; 11 bases align to TRBD1. CDR1 is LNHDA and CDR2 is SQIVND in the germline V gene (reference sequence). This CDR3 has 18 amino acids. V lost 6 bases, J lost 0 bases, and 10 bases stayed unmatched.

In DNA form, the CDR3 reads TGTGCCAGCAGTCAGGCGGGGGCTTCGCCCTACGAGCAGTACTTC. Translating it yields CASSQAGASPYEQYF. The chain carries TRBV6-5 and TRBJ2-5, with D maybe TRBD2 (7 bases). The end of the DNA aligns better with TRBJ2-7, so the J call may be wrong. Germline lookup yields CDR1 MNHEY and CDR2 SVGAGI. This CDR3 has 15 residues.

The count of this clone is one. The chain carries TRBV9 and TRBJ1-1; 7 bases fit TRBD1. The germline gives CDR1 SGDLS, CDR2 YYNGEE. The CDR3 loop spans 15 amino acids. Trimming at V came to 3 bases and at J to 5 bases, leaving 10 bases not matched to a gene. This CDR3 reads CASSGRQGGNTEAFF. The DNA for the CDR3 is TGTGCCAGCAGCGGTCGACAGGGAGGAAATACTGAAGCTTTCTTT.

The gene calls are TRBV28 and TRBJ2-7; perhaps TRBD2 as D (6 bases). The CDR3 contains 17 residues. CDR1 and CDR2 from the germline V gene are MDHEN and SYDVKM. The V end was cut by 5 bases, the J end by 4 bases, with 24 bases between. CDR3 in amino acids: CASSNGKLALGKYEQYF. The CDR3, as DNA: TGTGCCAGCAGTAACGGCAAGCTAGCGTTGGGGAAGTACGAGCAGTACTTC.

The V and J genes are TRBV15 and TRBJ1-2, with 7 bases identical to TRBD1. The germline CDR1 and CDR2 sequences are LNHNV and YYDKDF (reference sequence). Trimming removed 1 base from V and 4 bases from J; junction bases left unmatched: 3. The length of the CDR3 is 14 residues. The CDR3 nucleotides are TGTGCCACCAGCAGAGGACAGGGAGTCTATGGCTACACCTTC. As protein: CATSRGQGVYGYTF. Variable domain in full (rest from reference TRBV15 and TRBJ1-2): DAMVIQNPRYQVTQFGKPVTLSCSQTLNHNVMYWYQQKSSQAPKLLFHYYDKDFNNEADTPDNFQSRRPNTSFCFLDIRSPGLGDTAMYLCATSRGQGVYGYTFGSGTRLTVV.

This clone turned up a few times. This chain links TRBV11-2 with TRBJ1-1, with TRBD1 matching 11 bases. From germline, CDR1 is SGHAT and CDR2 FQNNGV. V lost 5 bases to trimming and J lost 11 bases; unmatched junction nucleotides: 7. The CDR3 totals 13 residues. The CDR3 loop is CASSPDRGQAAFF. CDR3 nucleotides: TGTGCCAGCAGCCCGGACAGGGGGCAGGCGGCTTTCTTT. Drawing the rest from reference TRBV11-2 and TRBJ1-1, the complete variable domain is EAGVAQSPRYKIIEKRQSVAFWCNPISGHATLYWYQQILGQGPKLLIQFQNNGVVDDSQLPKDRFSAERLKGVDSTLKIQPAKLEDSAVYLCASSPDRGQAAFFGQGTRLTVV.

A single count supports this clone. CDR3 in amino acids: CASSMELAGTGEQFF. CDR3 nucleotides: TGTGCCAGCAGCATGGAACTAGCGGGGACGGGGGAGCAGTTCTTC. V gene TRBV9 combines with J gene TRBJ2-1; TRBD2 aligns across 10 bases. With V trimmed by 4 bases and J by 10 bases, 11 bases remained unmatched. The germline gives CDR1 SGDLS, CDR2 YYNGEE. The CDR3 spans 15 residues.

The rearrangement uses TRBV4-3 and TRBJ2-3, with D perhaps TRBD2 (7 bases). V lost 4 bases to trimming and J lost 2 bases, with 25 bases between them. Looked up from germline, CDR1 is LGHNA and CDR2 is YSLEER. This CDR3 is built from 19 residues. CDR3 bases: TGCGCCAGCAGCCCCCTAAATGAACCGGCGGGGGCCCCCACAGATACGCAGTATTTT. It specifies CASSPLNEPAGAPTDTQYF.

The chain recombines TRBV25-1 with TRBJ1-1; TRBD1 is a possible D gene (6 bases). V lost 10 bases to trimming and J lost 5 bases, with 11 bases between them. The CDR3 extends over 11 amino acids. From germline, CDR1 is MGHDK and CDR2 SYGVNS. The CDR3 region is CATKTGTEAFF. The CDR3 nucleotides are TGTGCCACCAAGACAGGAACTGAAGCTTTCTTT.

The chain uses TRBV7-8 and TRBJ1-1, with D uncertain. The CDR3 is 14 amino acids. CDR1 and CDR2 from the germline V gene are SGHVS and FQNEAQ. The V and J ends lost 5 bases and 5 bases respectively, with 15 bases between them. The CDR3 DNA sequence: TGTGCCAGCAGCCCGATCTCGGGGTGGACTGAAGCTTTCTTT. Its translation: CASSPISGWTEAFF.

This chain joins TRBV4-1 and TRBJ2-4; a weak D match, TRBD2 (5 bases). The CDR3 consists of 20 residues. Trimming stripped 4 bases from V and 0 bases from J, with 25 bases between. In germline, CDR1 is MGHRA, CDR2 YSYEKL. The CDR3 sequence is CASSPRRLVDSKVAKNIQYF. As DNA, the CDR3 is TGCGCCAGCAGCCCAAGGAGGCTTGTTGATTCCAAGGTAGCCAAAAACATTCAGTACTTC.

V is TRBV30 and J is TRBJ2-1; 10 nucleotides line up with TRBD2. The CDR3 covers 13 residues. CDR1 GTSNPN and CDR2 SVGIG come from the germline V gene (reference sequence). Losses at the gene ends were 2 bases for V and 7 bases for J; bases not matched to a gene: 2. The DNA for the CDR3 is TGTGCCTGGAGTAGCGGGGGGGCAAATGAGCAGTTCTTC. Protein: CAWSSGGANEQFF.

This CDR3 reads CASTRAGGALYNEQFF. The CDR3 DNA sequence: TGTGCCAGCACTAGGGCGGGAGGAGCCCTCTACAATGAGCAGTTCTTC. The genes are TRBV7-8 and TRBJ2-1; TRBD2 matches 8 bases. CDR1 and CDR2 (germline): SGHVS, FQNEAQ. V lost 7 bases, J lost 3 bases, and 11 bases stayed unmatched. This CDR3 comprises 16 residues. Drawing the rest from reference TRBV7-8 and TRBJ2-1, the complete variable domain is GAGVSQSPRYKVAKRGQDVALRCDPISGHVSLFWYQQALGQGPEFLTYFQNEAQLDKSGLPSDRFFAERPEGSVSTLKIQRTQQEDSAVYLCASTRAGGALYNEQFFGPGTRLTVL.

The chain joins TRBV28 to TRBJ1-6; D is perhaps TRBD1 (5 bases). The CDR3 is 15 amino acids. Trimming took 6 bases from V and 7 from J, leaving 16 bases between them. Germline V gene lookup returns CDR1 MDHEN and CDR2 SYDVKM. The CDR3: CASSEPGTLNSPLHF. The CDR3 nucleotides are TGTGCCAGCAGCGAGCCCGGGACTTTAAATTCACCCCTCCACTTT.